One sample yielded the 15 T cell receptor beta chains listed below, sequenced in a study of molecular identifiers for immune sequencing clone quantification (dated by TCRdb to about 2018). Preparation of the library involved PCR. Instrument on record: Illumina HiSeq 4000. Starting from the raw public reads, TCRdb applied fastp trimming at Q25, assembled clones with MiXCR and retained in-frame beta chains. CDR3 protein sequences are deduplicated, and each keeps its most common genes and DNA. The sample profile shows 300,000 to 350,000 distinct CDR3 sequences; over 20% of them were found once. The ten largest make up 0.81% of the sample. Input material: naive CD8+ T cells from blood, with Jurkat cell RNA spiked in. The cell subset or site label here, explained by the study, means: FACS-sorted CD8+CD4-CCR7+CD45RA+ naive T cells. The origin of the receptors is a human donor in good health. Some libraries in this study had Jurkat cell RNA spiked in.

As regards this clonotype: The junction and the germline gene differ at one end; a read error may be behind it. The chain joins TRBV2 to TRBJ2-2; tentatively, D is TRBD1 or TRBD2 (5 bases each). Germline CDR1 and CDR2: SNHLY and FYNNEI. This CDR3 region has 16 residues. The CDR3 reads CASREGTHPNTGELFF. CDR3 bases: TGTGCCAGCAGAGAAGGGACCCACCCGAACACCGGGGAGCTGTTTTTT.

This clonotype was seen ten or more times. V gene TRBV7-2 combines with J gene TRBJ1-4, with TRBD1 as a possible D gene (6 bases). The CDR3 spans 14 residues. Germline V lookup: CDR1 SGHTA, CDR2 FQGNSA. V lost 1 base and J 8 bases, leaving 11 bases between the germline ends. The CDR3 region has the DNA TGTGCCAGCAGCTTAGACAGGGTAGAGGAAAAACTGTTTTTT. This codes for CASSLDRVEEKLFF. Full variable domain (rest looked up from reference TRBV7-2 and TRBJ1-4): GAGVSQSPSNKVTEKGKDVELRCDPISGHTALYWYRQSLGQGLEFLIYFQGNSAPDKSGLPSDRFSAERTGGSVSTLTIQRTQQEDSAVYLCASSLDRVEEKLFFGSGTQLSVL.

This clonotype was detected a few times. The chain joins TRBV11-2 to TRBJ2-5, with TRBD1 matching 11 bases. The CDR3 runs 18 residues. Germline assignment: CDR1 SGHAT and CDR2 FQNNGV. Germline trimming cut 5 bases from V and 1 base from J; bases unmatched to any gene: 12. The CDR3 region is CASSHLNRDRGFQETQYF. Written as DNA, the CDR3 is TGTGCCAGCAGCCATTTAAACCGGGACAGGGGGTTCCAAGAGACCCAGTACTTC.

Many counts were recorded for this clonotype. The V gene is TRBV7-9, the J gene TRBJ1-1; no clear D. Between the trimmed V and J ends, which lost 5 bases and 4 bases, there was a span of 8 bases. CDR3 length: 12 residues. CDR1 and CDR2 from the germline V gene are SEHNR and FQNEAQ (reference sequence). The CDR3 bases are TGTGCCAGCAGCCCGGAGGGCACTGAAGCTTTCTTT. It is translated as CASSPEGTEAFF.

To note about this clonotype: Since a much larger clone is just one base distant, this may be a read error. Here the CDR3 reads CASSQAGQGALTGELVF. Written as DNA, the CDR3 is TGCGCCAGCAGCCAGGCGGGACAGGGGGCTTTGACCGGGGAGCTGGTTTTT. This sequence joins TRBV4-3 and TRBJ2-2, with 12 bases fitting TRBD1. Germline CDR1 is LGHNA and CDR2 is YSLEER. The CDR3 has 17 residues.

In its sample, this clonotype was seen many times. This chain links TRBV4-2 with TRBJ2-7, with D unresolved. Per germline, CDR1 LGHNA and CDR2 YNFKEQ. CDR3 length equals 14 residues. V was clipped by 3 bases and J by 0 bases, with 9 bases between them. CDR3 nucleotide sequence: TGTGCCAGCAGCCACCCTTTGAGCTCCTACGAGCAGTACTTC. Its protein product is CASSHPLSSYEQYF.

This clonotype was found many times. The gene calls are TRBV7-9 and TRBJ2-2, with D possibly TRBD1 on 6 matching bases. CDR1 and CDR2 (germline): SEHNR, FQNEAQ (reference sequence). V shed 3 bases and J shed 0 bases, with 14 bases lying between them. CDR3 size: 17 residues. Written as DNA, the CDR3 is TGTGCCAGCAGCTTGCCAACGACAGGAGCGAACACCGGGGAGCTGTTTTTT. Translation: CASSLPTTGANTGELFF.

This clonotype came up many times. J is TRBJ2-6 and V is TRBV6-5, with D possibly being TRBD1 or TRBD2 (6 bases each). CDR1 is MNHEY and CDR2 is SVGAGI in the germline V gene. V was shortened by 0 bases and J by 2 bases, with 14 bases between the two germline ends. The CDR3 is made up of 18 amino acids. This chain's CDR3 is CASSYSTGAFAGANVLTF. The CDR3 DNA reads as TGTGCCAGCAGTTACTCGACGGGGGCGTTTGCTGGGGCCAACGTCCTGACTTTC.

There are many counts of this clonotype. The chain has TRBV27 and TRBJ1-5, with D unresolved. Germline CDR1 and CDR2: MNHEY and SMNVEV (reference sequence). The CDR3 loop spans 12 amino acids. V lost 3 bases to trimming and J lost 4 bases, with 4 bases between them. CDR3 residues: CASSFINQPQHF. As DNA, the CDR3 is TGTGCCAGCAGTTTTATTAATCAGCCCCAGCATTTT.

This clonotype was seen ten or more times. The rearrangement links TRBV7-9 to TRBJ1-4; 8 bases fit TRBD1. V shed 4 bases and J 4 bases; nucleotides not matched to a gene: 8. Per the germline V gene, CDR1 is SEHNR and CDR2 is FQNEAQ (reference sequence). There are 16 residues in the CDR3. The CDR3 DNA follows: TGTGCCAGCAGCTACCGGACAGGGAGAGATAATGAAAAACTGTTTTTT. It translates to CASSYRTGRDNEKLFF. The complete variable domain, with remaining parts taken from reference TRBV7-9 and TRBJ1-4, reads DTGVSQNPRHKITKRGQNVTFRCDPISEHNRLYWYRQTLGQGPEFLTYFQNEAQLEKSRLLSDRFSAERPKGSFSTLEIQRTEQGDSAMYLCASSYRTGRDNEKLFFGSGTQLSVL.

The CDR3 sequence is CASSTQVGGGAGELFF. CDR3 coding DNA: TGTGCCAGCAGTACTCAGGTGGGGGGCGGGGCCGGGGAGCTGTTTTTT. This chain links TRBV9 with TRBJ2-2; D may be TRBD1 or TRBD2 (6 bases each). V was cut by 5 bases and J by 6 bases, with 20 bases left in between. This CDR3 spans 16 amino acids. Per the germline V gene, CDR1 is SGDLS and CDR2 is YYNGEE. The entire variable domain, with the rest obtained from reference TRBV9 and TRBJ2-2, is as follows: DSGVTQTPKHLITATGQRVTLRCSPRSGDLSVYWYQQSLDQGLQFLIQYYNGEERAKGNILERFSAQQFPDLHSELNLSSLELGDSALYFCASSTQVGGGAGELFFGEGSRLTVL.

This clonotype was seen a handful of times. The CDR3 nucleotides are TGTGCCAGCAGTTCCGGGTCTAGCGGGGGGGCAGGAGATACGCAGTATTTT. This codes for CASSSGSSGGAGDTQYF. The chain uses TRBV2 and TRBJ2-3, with 12 bases that match TRBD2. The CDR3 runs 17 residues. The germline V gene encodes CDR1 SNHLY and CDR2 FYNNEI. Germline trimming cut 5 bases from V and 5 bases from J; bases unmatched to any gene: 11.

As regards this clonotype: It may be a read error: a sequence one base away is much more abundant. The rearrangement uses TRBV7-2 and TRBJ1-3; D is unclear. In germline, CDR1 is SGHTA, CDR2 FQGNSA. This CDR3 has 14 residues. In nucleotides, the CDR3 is TGTGCCAGCAGCTTAGCTGGGTCAGGAAGCACCATATATTTT. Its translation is CASSLAGSGSTIYF.

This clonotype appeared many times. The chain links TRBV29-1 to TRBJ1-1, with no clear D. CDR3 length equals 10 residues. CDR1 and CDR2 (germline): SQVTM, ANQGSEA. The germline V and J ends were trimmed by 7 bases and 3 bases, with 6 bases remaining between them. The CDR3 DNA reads TGCAGCGGTGCGGACACTGAAGCTTTCTTT. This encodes CSGADTEAFF.

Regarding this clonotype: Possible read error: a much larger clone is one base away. The CDR3 DNA reads as TGTGCCAGCGGCAGACAGGGTAGTCCAGATACGCAGTATTTT. This sequence encodes CASGRQGSPDTQYF. The chain joins TRBV12-3 or TRBV12-4 to TRBJ2-3, with 7 bases aligning to TRBD1. V shed 8 bases, J shed 4 bases, and the junction held 9 bases outside the gene matches. The CDR3 covers 14 residues.